A single sample is the source of the 14 T cell receptor beta chains below, sequenced in a study of cytomegalovirus exposure and HLA in healthy donors. Use of 60 Vbeta and 13 Jbeta primers characterized the PCR. Profiling relied on immunoSEQ multiplex PCR, and the TCRdb table lists in-frame clones only, not all of them. The sample carries more than 110,000 clones, about 75% recorded once. Material for sequencing was PBMCs. The receptors shown here come from a man aged 30-40 years in good health and CMV-seronegative.

The V call is TRBV14, the J call TRBJ1-1, with D unclear. The CDR3 runs 15 residues. CDR1 is SGHDN and CDR2 is FVKESK in the germline V gene. Trimming pared 3 bases from V and 5 bases from J, leaving 16 bases between. The DNA of the CDR3 is TGTGCCAGCAGCCACGGAACGGGTAGGAGGACTGAAGCTTTCTTT. Its translation is CASSHGTGRRTEAFF.

This clone was seen only once. The gene calls are TRBV7-9 and TRBJ1-2; tentative D call: TRBD1 (6 bases). This CDR3 is 16 amino acids long. Germline CDR1 is SEHNR and CDR2 is FQNEAQ (reference sequence). The V gene lost 3 bases and the J gene lost 1 base, with 15 bases spanning the gap. CDR3 protein: CASSLRQEKINYGYTF. The CDR3 coding sequence is TGTGCCAGCAGCTTGCGACAGGAGAAAATTAACTATGGCTACACCTTC.

A remark on this clone: At one boundary the junction diverges from the germline segment, which might be a read error. The chain has TRBV6-1 and TRBJ2-4; TRBD1 matches at 9 bases. CDR3 size: 14 residues. Germline loops: CDR1 MNHNS, CDR2 SASEGT. CDR3 nucleotide sequence: TGTGCCAGCAGGGGACAGGGCGCCAAAAACAGTCAGTACTTC. Protein product: CASRGQGAKNSQYF.

The chain uses TRBV9 and TRBJ1-2, with D possibly matching TRBD1 (6 bases). V lost 2 bases and J lost 2, with 10 bases in between. The CDR3 is 14 residues long. CDR1 and CDR2 (germline): SGDLS, YYNGEE. The CDR3 coding sequence is TGTGCCAGCAGCGTCGGACAGCTCAACTATGGCTACACCTTC. Translation gives CASSVGQLNYGYTF.

The V and J genes are TRBV2 and TRBJ2-5, with 9 positions matching TRBD1. CDR3 length: 12 residues. Trimming removed 11 bases from V and 9 bases from J; junction bases left unmatched: 10. Germline V gives CDR1 SNHLY, CDR2 FYNNEI. In DNA, the CDR3 is TGTGCCTATATCAGCGGGGACAGGGCCCAGTACTTC. This translates into CAYISGDRAQYF.

The V and J genes are TRBV4-2 and TRBJ2-7, with D tentatively TRBD1 (6 bases). V was trimmed by 2 bases and J by 6 bases, leaving 17 bases between them. This CDR3 comprises 15 residues. Germline CDR1 and CDR2: LGHNA and YNFKEQ. CDR3 amino acids: CASSQLGTGQAEQYF. The DNA for the CDR3 is TGTGCCAGCAGCCAATTAGGTACAGGGCAGGCCGAGCAGTACTTC.

DNA of the CDR3: TGTGCCAGCAGTTCGGCAGGGGGATTCTTCTACGAGCAGTACTTC. Its protein is CASSSAGGFFYEQYF. The gene calls are TRBV11-2 and TRBJ2-7; 7 bases are shared with TRBD1. This CDR3 is 15 amino acids long. From germline, CDR1 is SGHAT and CDR2 FQNNGV. V lost 6 bases to trimming and J lost 3 bases; unmatched junction nucleotides: 11.

The chain joins TRBV13 to TRBJ2-3, with 8 nucleotides matching TRBD1. The CDR3 totals 13 residues. With V trimmed by 3 bases and J by 6 bases, 2 bases remained unmatched. CDR1 is PRHDT, CDR2 FYEKMQ, per germline (reference sequence). The CDR3 loop is CASSFGTGDTQYF. In nucleotides, the CDR3 is TGTGCCAGCAGCTTTGGGACAGGCGATACGCAGTATTTT.

The gene calls are TRBV2 and TRBJ1-5; D gene unclear. Trimming stripped 3 bases from V and 8 bases from J, with 14 bases between. This CDR3 is built from 14 residues. From germline, CDR1 is SNHLY and CDR2 FYNNEI. The CDR3 protein is CASSEARRGEPQHF. The CDR3 DNA reads as TGTGCCAGCAGTGAGGCTCGACGGGGAGAGCCCCAGCATTTT.

The V and J genes are TRBV15 and TRBJ1-5, with no clear D. Germline-derived CDR1 and CDR2 are LNHNV and YYDKDF (reference sequence). The length of the CDR3 is 14 residues. Trimming cost V 4 bases and J 7 bases, with 14 bases left between them. DNA for the CDR3: TGTGCCACCAGCAAGGCGGGAGTAGAACAGCCCCAGCATTTT. Translation: CATSKAGVEQPQHF.

V is TRBV30 and J is TRBJ2-7; maybe TRBD2 (7 bases). The V end was cut by 1 base, the J end by 4 bases, with 17 bases between. Germline V gene sequence: CDR1 GTSNPN, CDR2 SVGIG (reference sequence). The CDR3 consists of 15 residues. In DNA form, the CDR3 reads TGTGCCTGGAGTGCATGGGGGGGGCGGGTGTACGAGCAGTACTTC. It specifies CAWSAWGGRVYEQYF. Looking up the rest from reference TRBV30 and TRBJ2-7 gives the full variable domain: SQTIHQWPATLVQPVGSPLSLECTVEGTSNPNLYWYRQAAGRGLQLLFYSVGIGQISSEVPQNLSASRPQDRQFILSSKKLLLSDSGFYLCAWSAWGGRVYEQYFGPGTRLTVT.

In DNA, the CDR3 is TGCGCCAGCAGCGTGACAGGGTTAGGCACTGAAGCTTTCTTT. This encodes CASSVTGLGTEAFF. The chain has TRBV5-1 and TRBJ1-1; TRBD1 aligns across 7 bases. Germline-derived CDR1 and CDR2 are SGHRS and YFSETQ. J gave up 4 bases and V 4 bases, and 7 bases lay outside the gene matches. This CDR3 has 14 residues.

The chain combines TRBV4-1 with TRBJ1-4; 7 bases match TRBD1. The CDR3 consists of 16 residues. V lost 4 bases to trimming and J lost 5 bases; unmatched junction nucleotides: 10. Germline assignment: CDR1 MGHRA and CDR2 YSYEKL. The CDR3 DNA follows: TGCGCCAGCAGCCTTACCCCGGGACAGAAGAATGAAAAACTGTTTTTT. Translating it yields CASSLTPGQKNEKLFF.

The chain couples TRBV9 to TRBJ2-7; 9 bases align to TRBD1. Germline lookup yields CDR1 SGDLS and CDR2 YYNGEE. The trim removed 0 bases at V and 5 bases at J, leaving 9 bases unmatched. This CDR3 is 16 amino acids long. CDR3 region: CASSVDTGGFVDEQYF. The CDR3, as DNA: TGTGCCAGCAGCGTAGATACAGGGGGCTTTGTCGACGAGCAGTACTTC.